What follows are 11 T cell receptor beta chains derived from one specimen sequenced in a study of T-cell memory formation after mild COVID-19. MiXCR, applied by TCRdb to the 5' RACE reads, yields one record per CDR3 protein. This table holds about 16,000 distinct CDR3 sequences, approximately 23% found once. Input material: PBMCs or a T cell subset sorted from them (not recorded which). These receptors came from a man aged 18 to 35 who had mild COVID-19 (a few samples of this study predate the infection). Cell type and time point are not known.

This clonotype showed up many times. The CDR3 loop is CASSESPNTEAFF. The CDR3 DNA sequence: TGCGCCAGCAGTGAGAGCCCGAACACTGAAGCTTTCTTT. V is TRBV10-1 and J is TRBJ1-1; D gene uncertain. Germline values: CDR1 WNHNN, CDR2 SYGVQD (reference sequence). Deletions cut 2 bases from V and 1 base from J, with 5 bases between. The CDR3 has 13 residues.

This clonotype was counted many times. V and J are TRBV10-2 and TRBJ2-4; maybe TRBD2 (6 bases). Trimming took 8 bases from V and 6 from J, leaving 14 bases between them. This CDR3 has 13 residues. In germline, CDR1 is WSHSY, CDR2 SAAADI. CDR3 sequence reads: CASRTLGGNIQYF. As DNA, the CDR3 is TGCGCCAGCCGTACACTCGGGGGAAACATTCAGTACTTC.

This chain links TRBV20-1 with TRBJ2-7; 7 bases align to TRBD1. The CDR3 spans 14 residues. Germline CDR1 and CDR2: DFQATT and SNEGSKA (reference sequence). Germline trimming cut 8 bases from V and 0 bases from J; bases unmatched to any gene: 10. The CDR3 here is CSTRSGTDSYEQYF. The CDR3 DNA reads TGCAGTACCCGATCCGGGACAGACTCCTACGAGCAGTACTTC.

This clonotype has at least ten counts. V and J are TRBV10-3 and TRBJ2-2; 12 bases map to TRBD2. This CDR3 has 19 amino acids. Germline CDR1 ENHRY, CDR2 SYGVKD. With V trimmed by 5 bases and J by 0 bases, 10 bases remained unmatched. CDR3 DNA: TGTGCCATCAGTCTTACCGGGACTAGCGGGCTTGCGAACACCGGGGAGCTGTTTTTT. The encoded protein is CAISLTGTSGLANTGELFF.

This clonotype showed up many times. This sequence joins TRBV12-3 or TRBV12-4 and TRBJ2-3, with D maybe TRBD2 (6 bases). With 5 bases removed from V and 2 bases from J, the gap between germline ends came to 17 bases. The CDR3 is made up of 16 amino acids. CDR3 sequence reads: CASSRPWGDLTDTQYF. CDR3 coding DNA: TGTGCCAGCAGTCGCCCTTGGGGGGACCTCACAGATACGCAGTATTTT.

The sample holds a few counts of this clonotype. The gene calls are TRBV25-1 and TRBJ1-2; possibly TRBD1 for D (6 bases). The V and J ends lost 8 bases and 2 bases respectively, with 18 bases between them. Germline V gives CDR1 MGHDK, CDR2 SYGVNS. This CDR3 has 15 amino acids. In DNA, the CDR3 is TGTGCCAGCCAGGGAACAGGGATAAAGAACTATGGCTACACCTTC. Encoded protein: CASQGTGIKNYGYTF.

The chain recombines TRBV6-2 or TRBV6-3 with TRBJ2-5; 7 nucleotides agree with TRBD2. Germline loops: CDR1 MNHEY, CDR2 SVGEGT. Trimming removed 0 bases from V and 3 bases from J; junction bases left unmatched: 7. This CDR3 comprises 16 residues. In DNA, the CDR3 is TGTGCCAGCAGTTACTCCGCCTTGGCGGGGGAAGAGACCCAGTACTTC. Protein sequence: CASSYSALAGEETQYF.

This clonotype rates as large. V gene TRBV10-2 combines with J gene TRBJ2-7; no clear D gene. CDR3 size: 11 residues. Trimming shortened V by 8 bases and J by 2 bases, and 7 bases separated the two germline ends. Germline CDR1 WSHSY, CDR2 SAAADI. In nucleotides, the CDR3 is TGCGCCAGCGGGTCCCCCTACGAGCAGTACTTC. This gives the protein CASGSPYEQYF.

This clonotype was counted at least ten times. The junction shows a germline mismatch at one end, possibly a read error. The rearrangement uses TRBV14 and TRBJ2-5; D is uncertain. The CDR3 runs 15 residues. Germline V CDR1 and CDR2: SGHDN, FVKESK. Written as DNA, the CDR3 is TGTGCCAGCAGCCAAGATTATGTGGTTGAAGAGCCCCAGTACTTC. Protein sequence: CASSQDYVVEEPQYF.

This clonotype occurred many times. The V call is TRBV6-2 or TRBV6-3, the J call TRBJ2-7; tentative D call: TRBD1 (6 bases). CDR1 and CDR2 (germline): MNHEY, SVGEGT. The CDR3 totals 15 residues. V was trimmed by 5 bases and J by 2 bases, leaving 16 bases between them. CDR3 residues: CASSRPGTFAYEQYV. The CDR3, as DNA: TGTGCCAGCAGTCGCCCAGGGACATTCGCCTACGAGCAGTACGTC.

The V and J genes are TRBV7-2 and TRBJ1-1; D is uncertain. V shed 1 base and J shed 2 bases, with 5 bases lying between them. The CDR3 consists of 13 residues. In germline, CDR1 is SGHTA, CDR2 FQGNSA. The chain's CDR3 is CASSLVGNTEAFF. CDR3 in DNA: TGTGCCAGCAGCTTAGTGGGCAACACTGAAGCTTTCTTT.